The rows below give T cell receptor beta chains drawn from one sample of a study of CD8+CD57+ T cells in acquired aplastic anemia. TCRdb called the reads again in MiXCR, with one record for every CDR3 protein. This repertoire shows about 180,000 distinct CDR3 sequences, 55% to 65% found once; its top ten account for about 42%. The sample comprised sorted CD4+, CD8+, or CD8+CD57+ T cells (not recorded which) from PBMCs. The receptor set was obtained from a human donor with aplastic anemia. CDR3s include the opening cysteine and the closing phenylalanine or tryptophan. The D gene is left open where the match is weak. Not all rows give a size; the values are once, few, many and, for expanded clones, a class.

-	TRBJ1-5	-	TRBV20-1	TGCAGTGCTAGGAATGACAGGCCCAATCAGCCCCAGCATTTT	CSARNDRPNQPQHF
-	TRBJ1-2	-	TRBV24-1	TGTGCCACCAGTAGGGGCCGGGACTATGGCTACACCTTC	CATSRGRDYGYTF
-	TRBJ2-1	-	TRBV29-1	TGCAGCTCCCTGTGGGGCGATAAGTACAATGAGCAGTTCTTC	CSSLWGDKYNEQFF
-	TRBJ2-7	-	TRBV11-1	TGTGCCAGCAGCTCCTGGGACGGATCCTACGAGCAGTACTTC	CASSSWDGSYEQYF
-	TRBJ1-5	-	TRBV2	TGTGCCAGCAGTGGACAGAGGGGCAATCAGCCCCAGCATTTT	CASSGQRGNQPQHF
-	TRBJ1-1	-	TRBV29-1	TGCAGTGACTGGAGCACTGAAGCTTTCTTT	CSDWSTEAFF
once	TRBJ2-2	TRBD2	TRBV9	TGTGCCAGCAGCGAGACAGCGGGGGCCTACACCGGGGAGCTGTTTTTT	CASSETAGAYTGELFF
-	TRBJ1-6	TRBD1	TRBV4-1	TGCGCCAGCAGCCAAGCTTTTCGTTGGGACAGGGGGCGCGAGGATAATTCACCCCTCCACTTT	CASSQAFRWDRGREDNSPLHF
-	TRBJ2-7	-	TRBV7-6	TGTGCCAGCAGCTTAGATGGAGACTACGAGCAGTACTTC	CASSLDGDYEQYF
once	TRBJ1-2	TRBD1	TRBV7-2	TGTGCCAGCAGCTTAACGGCAGGGGGCGCTGGCTACACCTTC	CASSLTAGGAGYTF
-	TRBJ2-7	-	TRBV7-9	TGTGCCAGCGCCAGGGTCTACGAGCAGTACTTC	CASARVYEQYF
-	TRBJ2-7	TRBD2	TRBV11-2	TGTGCCAGCTCGGGACTAGCGTCATACGAGCAGTACTTC	CASSGLASYEQYF
-	TRBJ1-2	-	TRBV24-1	TGTGCCCTCCCGGGCGGGGGTCACTATGGCTACACCTTC	CALPGGGHYGYTF
-	TRBJ2-1	TRBD2	TRBV29-1	TGCAGCGTTACGTGGCCGGGAGGTGGTTCTGAGCAGTTCTTC	CSVTWPGGGSEQFF
many	TRBJ1-3	-	TRBV19	TGTGCCAGTAGGGGGGACAACCGACCCTCTGGAAACACCATATATTTT	CASRGDNRPSGNTIYF
-	TRBJ2-7	-	TRBV19	TGTGCCAGTAGTGCCTGGACATTCTACGAGCAGTACTTC	CASSAWTFYEQYF
once	TRBJ2-3	TRBD2	TRBV7-9	TGTGCCAGCAGAACGACTAGCTTCGGCACAGATACGCAGTATTTT	CASRTTSFGTDTQYF
-	TRBJ1-2	-	TRBV2	TGTGCCAGCAACCCTCAATCAGGGGATGGCTACACCTTC	CASNPQSGDGYTF
-	TRBJ2-2	-	TRBV20-1	TGCAGTGCTAGAGGGCTCAGATCCGGGGAGCTGTTTTTT	CSARGLRSGELFF
-	TRBJ2-5	TRBD2	TRBV7-9	TGTGCCAGCAGCAAAGGACTGACTAGCGGAAAAGAGACCCAGTACTTC	CASSKGLTSGKETQYF
-	TRBJ2-5	-	TRBV12-3/TRBV12-4	TGTGCCAGCAGTTTAAGTAGGGCTGGGGAGACCCAGTACTTC	CASSLSRAGETQYF
-	TRBJ1-1	-	TRBV6-6	TGTGCCAGCAGTTACTCATCGGGGGACACTGAAGCTTTCTTT	CASSYSSGDTEAFF
-	TRBJ2-7	-	TRBV15	TGTGCCACCAGCGGGGACCTGTCCCTCTACGAGCAGTACTTC	CATSGDLSLYEQYF
-	TRBJ2-2	TRBD2	TRBV7-3	TGTGCCAGCAGCTTAAACCTCGCTAGCGGGGACACCGGGGAGCTGTTTTTT	CASSLNLASGDTGELFF
-	TRBJ1-1	-	TRBV20-1	TGCAGTGCTAGAGAGATGAACACTGAAGCTTTCTTT	CSAREMNTEAFF
-	TRBJ2-1	TRBD2	TRBV20-1	TGCAGTGCTAGAGTTAATCTAGCGGATAATAATGAGCAGTTCTTC	CSARVNLADNNEQFF
-	TRBJ2-5	TRBD2	TRBV5-1	TGCGCCAGCAGCTTGAGTGGGAGCGGGGAAGAGACCCAGTACTTC	CASSLSGSGEETQYF
many	TRBJ2-7	-	TRBV4-1	TGCGCCAGCAGCCAACGCAGGGGTCTCTACGAGCAGTACTTC	CASSQRRGLYEQYF
many	TRBJ1-5	-	TRBV6-1	TGTGCCAGCAGTGACTACGGCCAGGGTTGGGTGGGCAATCAGCCCCAGCATTTT	CASSDYGQGWVGNQPQHF
-	TRBJ2-1	TRBD2	TRBV20-1	TGCAGTGCTCCCCTAGCGGGAGGGGACAATGAGCAGTTCTTC	CSAPLAGGDNEQFF
few	TRBJ2-5	-	TRBV7-8	TGTGCCAGCAGCTCGACTAGGGGGGGGGAGACCCAGTACTTC	CASSSTRGGETQYF
once	TRBJ2-3	TRBD1	TRBV2	TGTGCCAGCACCTTTGACAGGGGGTTAAATACGCAGTATTTT	CASTFDRGLNTQYF
few	TRBJ1-1	-	TRBV10-3	TGTGCCATCGGGTGGGATGCGAACACTGAAGCTTTCTTT	CAIGWDANTEAFF
-	TRBJ2-3	TRBD2	TRBV29-1	TGCAGCGTTGAATCCCCCCGGCATAGCGGGGGTACAGATACGCAGTATTTT	CSVESPRHSGGTDTQYF
-	TRBJ1-5	TRBD1	TRBV6-1	TGTGCCAGCAGTTTAACCGGACAGGGCTTGAATCAGCCCCAGCATTTT	CASSLTGQGLNQPQHF
-	TRBJ2-7	-	TRBV7-9	TGTGCCAGCAGCCGGGGCGGGAATCCCTACGAGCAGTACTTC	CASSRGGNPYEQYF
once	TRBJ1-1	-	TRBV19	TGTGCCAGTGTTGACCTAGGGGATAGCCCGGGCACTGAAGCTTTCTTT	CASVDLGDSPGTEAFF
many	TRBJ2-1	-	TRBV29-1	TGCAGCGTTGAAGGAGGGGATTACAATGAGCAGTTCTTC	CSVEGGDYNEQFF
-	TRBJ2-5	-	TRBV24-1	TGTGCCACCAAGACGACAGGGGAGGGAGAGACCCAGTACTTC	CATKTTGEGETQYF
-	TRBJ2-1	-	TRBV19	TGTGCCAGTAGTGTCTCCGGGACACGCTCCTACAATGAGCAGTTCTTC	CASSVSGTRSYNEQFF
few	TRBJ1-5	TRBD1	TRBV27	TGTGCCAGCAGTTTGTGGACAGGGAGGGAGCCCCAGCATTTT	CASSLWTGREPQHF
many	TRBJ1-6	-	TRBV2	TGTGCCAGCAGTGAAGTTGGGGGACGGAATTCACCCCTCCACTTT	CASSEVGGRNSPLHF
many	TRBJ2-1	TRBD1	TRBV24-1	TGTGCCACCGGGGGACAGGGGGCGCATGAGCAGTTCTTC	CATGGQGAHEQFF
-	TRBJ1-5	-	TRBV15	TGTGCCACCAGCAGTGGAGGTTACGAGGATCAGCCCCAGCATTTT	CATSSGGYEDQPQHF
-	TRBJ2-1	TRBD2	TRBV20-1	TGCAGTGCTAGCAGCGGGATGACCCCCAACACTGAGCAGTTCTTC	CSASSGMTPNTEQFF
-	TRBJ2-7	-	TRBV7-9	TGTGCCAGCAGCTCGCTCGGTACAGCAGGTTACGAGCAGTACTTC	CASSSLGTAGYEQYF
-	TRBJ2-1	TRBD1	TRBV19	TGTGCCAGTGGCATTTACACAGGGGTCGCTTCCTACAATGAGCAGTTCTTC	CASGIYTGVASYNEQFF